This TCR beta chain was retrieved from a study of blood T cell repertoires in COVID-19. About the research overall: The United States, Italy and Spain were the sources of the acute and convalescent COVID-19 samples.

Original processing methods: Amplifying reference gene primers gave estimates of nucleated cell counts. The repertoire was sequenced with immunoSEQ multiplex PCR; TCRdb's copy has only in-frame clones and lacks some. V and J calls and clone size follow that table, whereas D and trimming were derived from the DNA. The top ten hold around a sixth of the sample, which has around 25,000 clones, around 86% seen once. The CDR3 has 15 amino acids. The specimen was peripheral blood. This chain connects TRBV21-1 to TRBJ2-1; no DNA check was done on the table's D call, TRBD1. TRBV21-1 is labeled a pseudogene. The sequence was obtained from an elderly woman with acute or convalescent COVID-19. As DNA, the CDR3 is TGTGCCAGCATCACCGGGACAGACCCTAACAATGAGCAGTTCTTC. Protein product: CASITGTDPNNEQFF.